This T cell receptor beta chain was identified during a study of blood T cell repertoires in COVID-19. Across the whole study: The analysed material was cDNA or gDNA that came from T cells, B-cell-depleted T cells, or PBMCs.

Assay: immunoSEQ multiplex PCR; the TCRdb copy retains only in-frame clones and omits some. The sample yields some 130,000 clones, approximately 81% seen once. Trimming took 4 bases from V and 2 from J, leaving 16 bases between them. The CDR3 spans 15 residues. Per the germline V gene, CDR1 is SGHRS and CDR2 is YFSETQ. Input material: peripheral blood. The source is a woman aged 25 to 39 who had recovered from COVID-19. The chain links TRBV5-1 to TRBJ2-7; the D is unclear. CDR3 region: CASSDPTIPAYEQYF. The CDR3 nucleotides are TGCGCCAGCAGCGACCCTACTATACCAGCCTACGAGCAGTACTTC.